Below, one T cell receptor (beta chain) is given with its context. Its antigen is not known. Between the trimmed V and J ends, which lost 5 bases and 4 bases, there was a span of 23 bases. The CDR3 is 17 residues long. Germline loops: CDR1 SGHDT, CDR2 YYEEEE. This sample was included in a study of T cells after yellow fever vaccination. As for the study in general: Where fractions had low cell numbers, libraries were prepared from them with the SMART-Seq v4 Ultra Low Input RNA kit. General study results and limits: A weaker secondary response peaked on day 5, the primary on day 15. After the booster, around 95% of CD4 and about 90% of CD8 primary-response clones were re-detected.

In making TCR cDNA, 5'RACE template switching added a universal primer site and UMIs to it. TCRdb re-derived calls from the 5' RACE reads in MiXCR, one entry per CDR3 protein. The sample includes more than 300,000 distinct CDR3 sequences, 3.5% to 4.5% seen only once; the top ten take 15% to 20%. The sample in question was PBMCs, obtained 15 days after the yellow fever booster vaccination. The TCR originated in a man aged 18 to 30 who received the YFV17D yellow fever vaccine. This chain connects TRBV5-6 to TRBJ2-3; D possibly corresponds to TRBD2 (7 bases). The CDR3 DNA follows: TGTGCCAGCAGTACAGGAGGGGGGGCCTTATTCGCAGATACGCAGTATTTT. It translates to CASSTGGGALFADTQYF.